This TCR beta chain was recorded in a study of blood T cell repertoires in COVID-19 (dated by TCRdb to between 2020 and 2021). As for the study more broadly: Collaborator samples came from the United States, Italy and Spain and covered acute and convalescent phases of COVID-19. Where HLA class I and class II types were available, the types were taken from metadata supplied by the sample provider, not from assay-based typing. Sample metadata almost always included a de-identified subject ID, COVID-19 status, age in years and sex. The repertoires were released in a freely available public database meant as a resource for research on the immune response to SARS-CoV-2. Subjects who had been exposed to COVID-19, were actively infected with it, or had recovered from it provided the deeply sampled blood TCRbeta repertoires that made up the dataset. The material from the prospective study consisted of cDNA or gDNA derived from T cells, B-cell-depleted T cells, or PBMCs. The samples were drawn from two sources: the first 160 participants of the ongoing ImmuneRACE study, and 1,200 or so subjects contributed by 6 global collaborators. General study outcomes and caveats: How much clinical and demographic metadata was included differed by source and by participant, and the metadata was provided uncurated.

One collaborating source in Seattle enrolled patients while the patients were actively infected and followed the patients over time throughout the course of disease. Each collaborating institution followed its own protocols to collect whole blood in K2EDTA tubes. For TCRbeta analysis, collaborator samples were shipped as frozen whole blood, as isolated PBMCs, or as DNA extracted from either sample type. The immunoSEQ Assay, a bias-controlled multiplex PCR, was used to amplify TCRbeta CDR3 regions from genomic DNA. In the paper's pipeline: Within the assay, amplification of reference gene primers was used to estimate how many nucleated cells each sample contained. To quantify the absolute abundance of each unique TCRbeta CDR3 rearrangement, sequence reads were collapsed and filtered. For each sample, productive Simpson clonality was calculated as the square root of Simpson's diversity index over productive rearrangements. The table was pulled from immuneACCESS by TCRdb, which kept in-frame rearrangements only. Such tables lose some clones; where checked, under half of the loss comes from unresolved V genes, and the rest has no known cause. Clone size and the V and J calls come from that table; the DNA yielded D and trimming. This sample is represented by about 260,000 clones; approximately 86% of them were singletons. Approximately 5.1% of the sample rests with the top ten.

With respect to this clone: It has no known antigen specificity. Nothing much larger sits one base from this clone, and base qualities are not available.

From a lookup of the germline V gene (reference sequence), CDR1 and CDR2 are SGHAT and FQDESV. The CDR3 runs 17 residues from the cysteine to the phenylalanine. The read is trimmed to its CDR3 DNA, 51 bases read in frame from base 1. A distance of 16 bases separates the germline ends of V and J, which lose 0 bases and 3 bases respectively. The rearranged chain carries TRBV11-1 and TRBJ2-3, and TRBD2 may be the D gene, going by 6 matching bases. This sequence originates from an older woman with COVID-19, enrolled during active disease. Material: peripheral blood. The sequence in DNA is TGTGCCAGCAGCTTAGCGCTACCGGGAGTATTTACAGATACGCAGTATTTT. This encodes CASSLALPGVFTDTQYF.